The 5 T cell receptor beta chains in this list originate from one sample, sequenced in a study of shared clonotypes between healthy human individuals. CD8 cells regarded as naive lacked CD45RO, were positively chosen for CCR7, and omitted terminally differentiated effector memory CD45RA+ cells. Method: immunoSEQ multiplex PCR; TCRdb's copy keeps in-frame clones and lacks some. Of about 590,000 clones listed, 95% to 96% are singletons. The sequenced sample consisted of naive CD8+ T cells sorted from blood. Receptor source: a woman younger than 45 in good health.

The chain employs TRBV28 and TRBJ1-1; tentatively, D is TRBD1 (6 bases). The germline V gene encodes CDR1 MDHEN and CDR2 SYDVKM. The ends were cut back, 6 bases at V and 2 bases at J, with 13 bases in the middle. CDR3 size: 14 residues. DNA for the CDR3: TGTGCCAGCAGGGGCGAGACAGGAAACACTGAAGCTTTCTTT. Its translation is CASRGETGNTEAFF.

This clone has only one observation. The V call is TRBV5-1, the J call TRBJ1-2; the D gene is possibly TRBD1 (6 bases). This CDR3 has 14 amino acids. Trimming took 4 bases from V and 6 from J, leaving 16 bases between them. Germline V gene sequence: CDR1 SGHRS, CDR2 YFSETQ. DNA for the CDR3: TGCGCCAGCAGCGAGGCAGGGGTGGTCGATGGCTACACCTTC. Translated, it gives CASSEAGVVDGYTF.

V and J are TRBV9 and TRBJ2-3; 7 positions agree with TRBD2. Germline CDR1 is SGDLS and CDR2 is YYNGEE. The CDR3 contains 17 residues. V shed 4 bases and J 0 bases; nucleotides not matched to a gene: 11. Here the CDR3 reads CASSPRLAYSSTDTQYF. The CDR3 DNA reads as TGTGCCAGCAGCCCCCGACTAGCCTACTCTAGCACAGATACGCAGTATTTT. Full variable domain (remainder filled in from reference TRBV9 and TRBJ2-3): DSGVTQTPKHLITATGQRVTLRCSPRSGDLSVYWYQQSLDQGLQFLIQYYNGEERAKGNILERFSAQQFPDLHSELNLSSLELGDSALYFCASSPRLAYSSTDTQYFGPGTRLTVL.

This sequence joins TRBV7-9 and TRBJ2-5; TRBD2 might be the D (6 bases). Germline loops: CDR1 SEHNR, CDR2 FQNEAQ (reference sequence). This CDR3 has 15 amino acids. The V end was cut by 1 base, the J end by 4 bases, with 13 bases between. The chain's CDR3 is CASSLGREWVETQYF. The CDR3 nucleotides read TGTGCCAGCAGCTTAGGACGGGAGTGGGTAGAGACCCAGTACTTC.

This clone was recorded only once. This rearrangement joins TRBV29-1 to TRBJ2-2, with D uncertain. CDR3 size: 13 residues. Germline values: CDR1 SQVTM, CDR2 ANQGSEA. The V end lost 4 bases, the J end lost 0 bases, and 6 bases lay between the germline ends. The CDR3 is CSVVLTNTGELFF. CDR3 nucleotide sequence: TGCAGCGTTGTCCTAACGAACACCGGGGAGCTGTTTTTT.